The next 9 T cell receptor beta chains were all read from a single sample in a study of shared clonotypes between healthy human individuals. TCRdb's copy holds only in-frame clones and misses some; the assay was immunoSEQ multiplex PCR. Among fewer than 3 million clones listed, 85% to 95% were seen once. Material for sequencing was naive CD4+ T cells from PBMCs. The subset is: CD45RA+ positively selected. These TCRs come from a man in his late teens or twenties in good health. Some clones in this sample may be carry-over from other donors' samples.

In this sample, this clone turned up once. V usage is TRBV2 and J usage is TRBJ2-5; 9 bases match TRBD1. The CDR3 contains 15 residues. Germline trimming cut 6 bases from V and 4 bases from J; bases unmatched to any gene: 9. Germline CDR1 is SNHLY and CDR2 is FYNNEI. CDR3 protein: CASSKDRGQSETQYF. In nucleotides, the CDR3 is TGTGCCAGCAGCAAGGACAGGGGCCAGTCAGAGACCCAGTACTTC.

The V and J genes are TRBV6-1 and TRBJ2-3; 9 nucleotides line up with TRBD1. V shed 6 bases and J 4 bases; nucleotides not matched to a gene: 8. CDR3 length: 15 residues. Germline assignment: CDR1 MNHNS and CDR2 SASEGT. The CDR3 DNA is TGTGCCAGCAGCGGGGACAGGGTGGTTTCAGATACGCAGTATTTT. It specifies CASSGDRVVSDTQYF.

The J gene is TRBJ2-7, the V gene TRBV7-2, with 10 bases fitting TRBD2. Germline V gene lookup returns CDR1 SGHTA and CDR2 FQGNSA. V was clipped by 2 bases and J by 2 bases; unmatched bases: 6. This CDR3 is 16 amino acids long. CDR3 in DNA: TGTGCCAGCAGCTTATACGGGACTAGCGTCCCCTACGAGCAGTACTTC. Encoded protein: CASSLYGTSVPYEQYF.

The chain employs TRBV30 and TRBJ2-1, with 10 bases identical to TRBD2. V trimming: 6 bases; J trimming: 0 bases; junction bases outside the gene matches: 11. This CDR3 is 17 amino acids long. Germline V CDR1 and CDR2: GTSNPN, SVGIG (reference sequence). The CDR3 loop is CACGLAGAVGSYNEQFF. Here the CDR3 DNA reads TGTGCCTGTGGGCTAGCGGGAGCCGTTGGCTCCTACAATGAGCAGTTCTTC.

As for this clone: This CDR3 is also generated by other DNA sequences in the sample. CDR3 residues: CASSVGGTGSYEQYF. The DNA for the CDR3 is TGTGCCAGCAGCGTAGGCGGGACAGGGTCCTACGAGCAGTACTTC. This chain joins TRBV9 and TRBJ2-7; the match to TRBD1 covers 9 bases. Germline CDR1 reads SGDLS; CDR2 reads YYNGEE. V lost 0 bases and J lost 1; bases outside the gene matches: 2. This CDR3 contains 15 residues.

V and J are TRBV11-2 and TRBJ1-1, with a possible D match to TRBD1 (6 bases). Germline loops: CDR1 SGHAT, CDR2 FQNNGV. V was trimmed by 4 bases and J by 0 bases, leaving 12 bases between them. The CDR3 has 15 amino acids. The CDR3 DNA follows: TGTGCCAGCAGCTGGACAGTTAACATGAACACTGAAGCTTTCTTT. Translated: CASSWTVNMNTEAFF.

This chain uses TRBV15 with TRBJ2-2, with 8 bases matching TRBD2. This CDR3 region has 19 residues. Germline V gene sequence: CDR1 LNHNV, CDR2 YYDKDF (reference sequence). The ends lost 5 bases at V and 2 bases at J; junction bases unmatched: 16. CDR3 region: CATSQTTGLAGLNTGELFF. CDR3 coding DNA: TGTGCCACCAGCCAAACCACGGGGCTAGCGGGCCTTAACACCGGGGAGCTGTTTTTT.

The rearrangement joins TRBV18 to TRBJ1-2; 10 bases align to TRBD1. The germline V gene has CDR1 KGHSH and CDR2 LQKENI. J gave up 8 bases and V 0 bases, and 6 bases lay outside the gene matches. The CDR3 is 15 amino acids. The CDR3 DNA reads TGTGCCAGCTCACCACCCGGGACAGGGGCTGAGGGCTACACCTTC. This gives the protein CASSPPGTGAEGYTF. The entire variable domain, with the rest obtained from reference TRBV18 and TRBJ1-2, is as follows: NAGVMQNPRHLVRRRGQEARLRCSPMKGHSHVYWYRQLPEEGLKFMVYLQKENIIDESGMPKERFSAEFPKEGPSILRIQQVVRGDSAAYFCASSPPGTGAEGYTFGSGTRLTVV.

The gene calls are TRBV28 and TRBJ2-1, with D unresolved. This CDR3 has 15 residues. Germline CDR1 and CDR2: MDHEN and SYDVKM. Trimming pared 2 bases from V and 2 bases from J, leaving 10 bases between. The CDR3: CASSLTLLPYNEQFF. CDR3 DNA sequence: TGTGCCAGCAGTTTAACGTTATTACCCTACAATGAGCAGTTCTTC.